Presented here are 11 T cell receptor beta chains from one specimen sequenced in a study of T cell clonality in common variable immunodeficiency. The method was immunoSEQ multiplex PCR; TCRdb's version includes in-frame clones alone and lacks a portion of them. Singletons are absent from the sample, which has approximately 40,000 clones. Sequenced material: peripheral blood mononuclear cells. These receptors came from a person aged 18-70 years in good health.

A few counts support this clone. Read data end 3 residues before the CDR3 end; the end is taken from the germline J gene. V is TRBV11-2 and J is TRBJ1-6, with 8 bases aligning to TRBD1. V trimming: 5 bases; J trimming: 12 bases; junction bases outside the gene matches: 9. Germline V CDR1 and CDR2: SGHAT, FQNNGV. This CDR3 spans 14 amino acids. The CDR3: CASSLRDRGGPLHF. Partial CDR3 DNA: TGTGCCAGCAGCCTCCGTGACAGGGGAGGACCC.

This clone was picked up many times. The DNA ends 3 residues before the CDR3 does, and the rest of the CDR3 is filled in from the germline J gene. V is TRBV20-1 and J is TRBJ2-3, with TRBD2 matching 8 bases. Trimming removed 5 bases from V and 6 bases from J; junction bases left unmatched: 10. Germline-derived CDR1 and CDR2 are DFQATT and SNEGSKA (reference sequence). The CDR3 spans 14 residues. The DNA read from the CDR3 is TGCAGTGCTTCTATAGCGGGGAGGGGGGATACG. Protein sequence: CSASIAGRGDT. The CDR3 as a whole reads CSASIAGRGDTQYF.

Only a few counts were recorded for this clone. Partial CDR3 DNA: TGTGCCAGCTCCCCGGGGACAGGTCTCTCGAGGGCGTCCTACGAG. Its translation is CASSPGTGLSRASYE. The entire CDR3 is CASSPGTGLSRASYEQYF. The chain employs TRBV18 and TRBJ2-7; TRBD1 matches at 8 bases. The read ends 3 residues shy of where the CDR3 ends; the end is completed using the germline J gene. Germline CDR1 is KGHSH and CDR2 is LQKENI. The V segment lost 6 bases and the J segment 1 base; nucleotides outside the gene matches: 17. The CDR3 length is 18 residues.

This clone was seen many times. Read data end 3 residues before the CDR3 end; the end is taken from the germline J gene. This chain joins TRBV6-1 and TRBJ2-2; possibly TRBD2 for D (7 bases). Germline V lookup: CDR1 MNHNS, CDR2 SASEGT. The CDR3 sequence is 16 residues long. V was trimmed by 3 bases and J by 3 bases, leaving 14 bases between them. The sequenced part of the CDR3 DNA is TGTGCCAGCAGTGAGCAACAGGGAGGGGACACCGGGGAG. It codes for CASSEQQGGDTGE. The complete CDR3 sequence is CASSEQQGGDTGELFF.

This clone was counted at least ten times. CDR3 DNA (partial): TGCAGTGCTAGAAAGACTGACAGGTACGAG. Translation: CSARKTDRYE. The full CDR3 is CSARKTDRYEQYF. The chain is built from TRBV20-1 and TRBJ2-7, with a possible D match to TRBD1 (6 bases). The read stops 3 residues short of the end of the CDR3; the missing end is completed from the germline J gene. Trimming removed 2 bases from V and 4 bases from J, with 12 bases in between. The CDR3 length is 13 residues. The V gene's germline CDR1 is DFQATT and CDR2 SNEGSKA (reference sequence).

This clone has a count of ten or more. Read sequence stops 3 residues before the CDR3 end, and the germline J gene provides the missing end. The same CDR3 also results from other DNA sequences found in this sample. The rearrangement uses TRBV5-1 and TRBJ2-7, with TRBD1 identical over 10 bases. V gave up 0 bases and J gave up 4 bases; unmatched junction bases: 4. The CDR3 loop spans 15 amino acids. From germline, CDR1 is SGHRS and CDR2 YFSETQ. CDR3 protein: CASSLAGTGAYEQYF. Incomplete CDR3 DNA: TGCGCCAGCAGCTTGGCGGGGACAGGGGCTTACGAG.

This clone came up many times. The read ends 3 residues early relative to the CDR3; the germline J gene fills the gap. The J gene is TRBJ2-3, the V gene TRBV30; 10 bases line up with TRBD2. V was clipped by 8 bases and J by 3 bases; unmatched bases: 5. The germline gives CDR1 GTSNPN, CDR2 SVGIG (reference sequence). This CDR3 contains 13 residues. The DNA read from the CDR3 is TGTGCCAGAGCGGGAGGGCTTACAGATACG. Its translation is CARAGGLTDT. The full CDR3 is CARAGGLTDTQYF.

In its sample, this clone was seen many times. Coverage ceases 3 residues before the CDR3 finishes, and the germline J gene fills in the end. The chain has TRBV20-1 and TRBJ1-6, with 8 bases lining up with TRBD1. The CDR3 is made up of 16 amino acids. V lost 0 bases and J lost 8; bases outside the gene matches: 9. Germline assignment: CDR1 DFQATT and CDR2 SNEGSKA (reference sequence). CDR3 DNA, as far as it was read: TGCAGTGCTAGAGATCTAGGACAGGGTCGGCATTCACCC. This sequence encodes CSARDLGQGRHSP. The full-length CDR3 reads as CSARDLGQGRHSPLHF.

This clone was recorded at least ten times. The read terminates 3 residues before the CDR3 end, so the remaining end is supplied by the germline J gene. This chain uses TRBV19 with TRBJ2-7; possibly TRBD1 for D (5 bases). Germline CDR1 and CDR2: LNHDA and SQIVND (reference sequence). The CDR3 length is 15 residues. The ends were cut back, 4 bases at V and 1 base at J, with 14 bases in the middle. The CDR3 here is CASSNTGTASYEQYF. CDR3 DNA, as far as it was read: TGTGCCAGTAGTAATACAGGCACCGCTTCCTACGAG.

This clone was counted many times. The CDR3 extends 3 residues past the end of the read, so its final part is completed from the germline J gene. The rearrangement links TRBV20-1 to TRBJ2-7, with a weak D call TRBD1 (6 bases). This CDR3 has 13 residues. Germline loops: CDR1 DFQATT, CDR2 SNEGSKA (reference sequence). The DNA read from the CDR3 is TGCAGGGCCTCTGTAGGGGGCTCCTACGAG. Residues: CRASVGGSYE. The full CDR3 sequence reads CRASVGGSYEQYF.

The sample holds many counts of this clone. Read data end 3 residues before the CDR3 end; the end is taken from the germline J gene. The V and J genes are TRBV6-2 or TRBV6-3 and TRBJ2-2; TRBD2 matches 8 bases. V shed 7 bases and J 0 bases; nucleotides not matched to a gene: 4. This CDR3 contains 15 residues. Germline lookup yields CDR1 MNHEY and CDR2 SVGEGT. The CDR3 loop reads CASIFSGANTGELFF. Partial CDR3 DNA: TGTGCCAGCATTTTTAGCGGGGCGAACACCGGGGAG.